The sample holds many counts of the clone carrying this T cell receptor beta chain. Its antigen is as yet unknown. Time point reported: newly diagnosed GD, antithyroid drugs for less than 3 months. There was RNA extracted from PBMCs, and the TCR library was made from it. American Thyroid Association guidelines were used to diagnose Graves' disease. This sample stems from a study of regulatory T cells in long-lasting Graves disease. CDR3 regions were amplified by Arm-PCR using iRepertoire HTBI primers to build TCR beta libraries. TCRdb ran MiXCR on the multiplex PCR reads and lists one entry per CDR3 protein. The sample includes 450,000 to 600,000 distinct CDR3 sequences, about a sixth of them seen just once. The trim removed 7 bases at V and 5 bases at J, leaving 9 bases unmatched. The germline CDR1 and CDR2 sequences are MGHRA and YSYEKL. This CDR3 comprises 15 residues. Study-wide findings and caveats: It was in persistent disease that TRBV28, TRBJ1-2 and TRBJ2-5 were favored.

Another study also made use of these data, one on T cells in Graves' hyperthyroidism and ophthalmopathy.

This TCR was sampled from a man aged 40-55 years with Graves disease. The specimen was peripheral blood mononuclear cells (PBMCs), collected at new diagnosis, from a patient treated with antithyroid drugs. This chain links TRBV4-1 with TRBJ2-2; 8 bases line up with TRBD2. CDR3 sequence reads: CASKGDPGGTGELFF. The CDR3, as DNA: TGCGCCAGCAAGGGGGATCCGGGAGGGACCGGGGAGCTGTTTTTT.